This entry lists 3 T cell receptor beta chains sequenced from one sample in a study of blood T cell repertoires in COVID-19. Sequencing used immunoSEQ multiplex PCR; TCRdb keeps in-frame clones, though not all of them. The sample comprises under 250,000 clones, roughly 75% of which are singletons, and 7.2% rests with the top ten. The source material was peripheral blood. The receptors were gathered from a woman between 65 and 79 years old with acute or convalescent COVID-19.

This clone was seen just once. V and J are TRBV18 and TRBJ2-3; TRBD2 might be the D (5 bases). Germline V gene data show CDR1 as KGHSH and CDR2 as LQKENI. The CDR3 length is 15 residues. V lost 1 base and J 2 bases, leaving 10 bases between the germline ends. The CDR3 sequence is CASSPQRISTDTQYF. The CDR3 DNA reads TGTGCCAGCTCACCACAGCGGATTTCCACAGATACGCAGTATTTT.

The V and J genes are TRBV7-2 and TRBJ2-2; 9 nucleotides agree with TRBD2. V was pared by 1 base and J by 4 bases, with 7 bases of the junction left unmatched. The CDR3 is 17 residues long. Germline V gene lookup returns CDR1 SGHTA and CDR2 FQGNSA. Written as DNA, the CDR3 is TGTGCCAGCAGCTTAGGAGGAGCTAGCGGGGTCACCGGGGAGCTGTTTTTT. Protein: CASSLGGASGVTGELFF.

This rearrangement joins TRBV6-5 to TRBJ2-3, with a tentative D call TRBD1 (6 bases). Trimming shortened V by 5 bases and J by 2 bases, and 14 bases separated the two germline ends. This CDR3 is built from 15 residues. Germline CDR1 reads MNHEY; CDR2 reads SVGAGI. The CDR3: CASSPFDRFTDTQYF. The CDR3 region has the DNA TGTGCCAGCAGTCCCTTCGACAGGTTCACAGATACGCAGTATTTT.